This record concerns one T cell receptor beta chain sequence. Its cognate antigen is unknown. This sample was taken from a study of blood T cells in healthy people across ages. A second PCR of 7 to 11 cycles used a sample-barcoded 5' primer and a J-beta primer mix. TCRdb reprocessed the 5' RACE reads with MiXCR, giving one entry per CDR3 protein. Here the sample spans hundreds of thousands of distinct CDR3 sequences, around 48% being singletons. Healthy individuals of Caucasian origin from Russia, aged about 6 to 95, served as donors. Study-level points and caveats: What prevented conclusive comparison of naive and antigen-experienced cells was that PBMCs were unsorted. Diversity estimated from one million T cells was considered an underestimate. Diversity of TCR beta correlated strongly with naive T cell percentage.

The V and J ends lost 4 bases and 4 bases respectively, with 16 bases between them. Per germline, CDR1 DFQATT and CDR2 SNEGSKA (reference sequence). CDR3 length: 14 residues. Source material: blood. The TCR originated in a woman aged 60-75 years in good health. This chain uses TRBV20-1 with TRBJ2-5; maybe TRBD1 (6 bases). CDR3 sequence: CSATAQGRGETQYF. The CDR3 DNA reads TGCAGTGCTACTGCACAGGGAAGAGGAGAGACCCAGTACTTC.